This T cell receptor beta chain emerged from a study of PD-L1 blockade in urothelial cancer. There are 18 residues in the CDR3. V gave up 0 bases and J gave up 5 bases; unmatched junction bases: 16. Germline V gene sequence: CDR1 SQVTM, CDR2 ANQGSEA. Time point meaning: pretreatment peripheral blood. A total of 1 to 8 samples per patient were collected pretreatment and on-treatment. The assay was immunoSEQ multiplex PCR, and TCRdb's table has in-frame clones only and misses some. The sample contains approximately 86,000 clones, about 82% of which appear only once. The starting material was PBMCs, obtained around atezolizumab (anti-PD-L1) treatment. This chain links TRBV29-1 with TRBJ2-5; 9 nucleotides match TRBD1. The TCR was taken from a man aged 40-50 years with urothelial cancer. CDR3 region: CSVEDNRGQGVRGETQYF. Written as DNA, the CDR3 is TGCAGCGTTGAAGATAACCGGGGACAGGGTGTGAGAGGGGAGACCCAGTACTTC.